The present T cell receptor (beta chain) was sequenced within a study of blood T cell repertoires in COVID-19. At the level of the study: Researchers got acute and convalescent COVID-19 samples from the United States, Italy and Spain. Sample material is recorded as cDNA or gDNA derived from T cells, B-cell-depleted T cells, or PBMCs.

Followed over time, Seattle patients had been enrolled while infection was active. The CDR3 spans 16 residues. CDR1 is LGHNA and CDR2 is YSLEER in the germline V gene. V was pared by 4 bases and J by 0 bases, with 13 bases between. The authors' processing: Counts of nucleated cells, estimated from reference gene primer amplification, were obtained. Sequencing was performed with immunoSEQ multiplex PCR; in TCRdb, only in-frame clones are kept and a portion is missing. V and J calls and clone size follow that table, whereas D and trimming were derived from the DNA. The table records almost 65,000 clones, 88% of them present only once.

The sample taken for sequencing was peripheral blood. The V gene is TRBV4-3, the J gene TRBJ2-1, with D unclear. The receptor was derived from a woman aged 55-75 years with COVID-19, enrolled during active disease. The CDR3 DNA reads as TGCGCCAGCAGCCCCTCATTGCAACACTCCTACAATGAGCAGTTCTTC. It codes for CASSPSLQHSYNEQFF.